Listed here is a single T cell receptor beta chain. Its antigen is currently not known. No base-level quality is on record; no much larger clone is a single base apart. The entry originates in a study of blood T cell repertoires in COVID-19 (dated by TCRdb to 2018 to 2020). In the study overall: Samples from collaborators originated in the United States, Italy and Spain and spanned both the acute and convalescent phases of COVID-19. The material from the prospective study consisted of cDNA or gDNA derived from T cells, B-cell-depleted T cells, or PBMCs. Subjects who had been exposed to COVID-19, were actively infected with it, or had recovered from it provided the deeply sampled blood TCRbeta repertoires that made up the dataset. The repertoires were made available in a free public database intended to serve as a resource for research on the immune response to SARS-CoV-2. The samples were drawn from the first 160 participants of the ongoing ImmuneRACE study and from 1,254 subjects provided by 6 global collaborators. A de-identified subject ID, COVID-19 status, age in years and sex were almost always included in the sample metadata. Where available, HLA class I and class II types were obtained from metadata supplied by the sample provider rather than from assay-based typing.

TCRbeta CDR3 regions were amplified from genomic DNA using the immunoSEQ Assay, a bias-controlled multiplex PCR. In the paper's pipeline: The number of nucleated cells in each sample was estimated by amplification of reference gene primers within the assay. To quantify the absolute abundance of each unique TCRbeta CDR3 rearrangement, sequence reads were collapsed and filtered. Productive Simpson clonality was computed per sample as the square root of Simpson's diversity index over productive rearrangements. Here the immuneACCESS table is served through TCRdb, limited to in-frame sequences with V and J called. Missing clones are a known gap in these copies; in checked studies unresolved V genes cover under half, and the rest lacks a known reason. V and J calls and clone size come straight from that table; D and trimming were deduced from the DNA. Here the sample has 240,000 or so clones; about 84% occur a single time. The top ten constitute around an eighth of the sample.

What the work shows at the level of the full study, not this receptor alone: How much clinical and demographic metadata was included differed by source and by participant, and the metadata was provided uncurated.

The collaborating institutions used their own protocols to collect whole blood in K2EDTA tubes. For TCRbeta analysis, collaborators shipped samples in one of three forms: frozen whole blood, isolated PBMCs, or DNA extracted from either of those sample types. The clonotype was recovered from an older man with acute or convalescent COVID-19. The sequenced sample consisted of peripheral blood.

CDR3 reads: CASSLQGYTEAFF. Here is the DNA: TGTGCCAGCAGTTTACAGGGCTACACTGAAGCTTTCTTT. Recombination joined TRBV12-3 or TRBV12-4 with TRBJ1-1, with TRBD1 as a weak D call on 5 bases. The CDR3 runs 13 amino acids, cysteine and phenylalanine included. This entry keeps only the CDR3 DNA: 39 bases, framed from base 1. Cut back by 2 bases and 3 bases, the V and J ends lie 7 bases apart.